The text below deals with one T cell receptor beta chain. Its target is not known. This CDR3 has 13 residues. Germline CDR1 is SEHNR and CDR2 is FQNEAQ (reference sequence). Deletions cut 0 bases from V and 4 bases from J, with 6 bases between. The sample belongs to a study of lymphopenia after photon versus proton radiotherapy. Using immunoSEQ multiplex PCR, the repertoire was profiled, and TCRdb retains in-frame clones only, with some absent. The repertoire consists of roughly 76,000 clones, with roughly 92% occurring once and the leading ten covering about 2.2%. General study points: Authors raise, but do not show, better survival with proton therapy. Post-nadir TCR diversity decline inversely tracked overall survival among those who died. Relative stability marked proton patients; photon patients lost diversity and naive cells. After the lymphocyte nadir, photon-treated repertoires showed oligoclonal expansion, especially of CD8+ Temra cells.

The sequence was obtained from a woman between 40 and 55 years old with cholangiocarcinoma. This specimen was peripheral blood, taken from a patient treated with photon-based radiotherapy. This chain links TRBV7-9 with TRBJ2-5; D remains ambiguous. The CDR3 spells CASSLAARETQYF. The CDR3 region has the DNA TGTGCCAGCAGCTTAGCGGCCAGAGAGACCCAGTACTTC.